These 21 T cell receptor beta chains originate from one sample sequenced in a study of graft-versus-host responses after intestinal transplantation (dated by TCRdb to the early 2020s). Explained via the paper, the time point label denotes: cells obtained before transplantation from donor or recipient. Their specific antigens are unknown. Libraries were prepared through the immunoSEQ multiplex PCR assay. TCRdb obtained this table from immuneACCESS and retained in-frame rearrangements with V and J assigned. These tables miss some clones; where compared with another copy, unresolved V genes account for less than half of the shortfall, and the remainder is unexplained. The sample table lists about 120,000 clones, over 80% of them with a count of one. The ten largest make up more than 0.1% of the sample. Specimen: unstimulated CD4+ T cells sorted from spleen or lymph node cells, collected before intestinal transplant. The receptor set was obtained from a human donor who received an intestinal transplant.

The V and J genes are TRBV19 and TRBJ1-1, with a possible D match to TRBD1 (5 bases). The CDR3 is made up of 12 amino acids. The ends were cut back, 7 bases at V and 5 bases at J, with 11 bases in the middle. Germline-derived CDR1 and CDR2 are LNHDA and SQIVND (reference sequence). CDR3 nucleotide sequence: TGTGCCAGTAAGAGGGGTGGTACTGAAGCTTTCTTT. Translating gives CASKRGGTEAFF. The full variable domain, in which reference TRBV19 and TRBJ1-1 provide the parts outside the CDR3, is DGGITQSPKYLFRKEGQNVTLSCEQNLNHDAMYWYRQDPGQGLRLIYYSQIVNDFQKGDIAEGYSVSREKKESFPLTVTSAQKNPTAFYLCASKRGGTEAFFGQGTRLTVV.

This rearrangement joins TRBV28 to TRBJ2-5; D unresolved. TRBJ2-7 matches the DNA end more closely, so the J call is doubtful. The germline V gene has CDR1 MDHEN and CDR2 SYDVKM. The CDR3 runs 12 residues. The CDR3 sequence is CASSQTDYEQYF. CDR3 DNA: TGTGCCAGCAGTCAAACAGACTACGAGCAGTACTTC.

The chain links TRBV5-1 to TRBJ2-7, with D perhaps matching TRBD2 (6 bases). V was pared by 2 bases and J by 3 bases, with 9 bases between. This CDR3 spans 13 amino acids. The germline gives CDR1 SGHRS, CDR2 YFSETQ. The CDR3 sequence: CASSFPGDYEQYF. CDR3 nucleotides: TGCGCCAGCAGCTTCCCGGGGGACTACGAGCAGTACTTC.

The genes are TRBV10-1 and TRBJ2-5; 11 positions match TRBD2. Germline V lookup: CDR1 WNHNN, CDR2 SYGVQD (reference sequence). CDR3 length equals 15 residues. V shed 5 bases and J 2 bases; nucleotides not matched to a gene: 4. CDR3 sequence: CASSFGLAGQETQYF. DNA of the CDR3: TGCGCCAGCAGTTTTGGACTAGCGGGTCAAGAGACCCAGTACTTC.

The chain is built from TRBV18 and TRBJ2-7; TRBD2 matches at 8 bases. This CDR3 is built from 12 residues. Trimming at V came to 4 bases and at J to 6 bases, leaving 2 bases not matched to a gene. Germline values: CDR1 KGHSH, CDR2 LQKENI. CDR3 amino acids: CASSLRGGEQYF. CDR3 in DNA: TGTGCCAGCTCACTCCGGGGGGGCGAGCAGTACTTC.

V gene TRBV5-6 combines with J gene TRBJ2-3; the match to TRBD2 covers 10 bases. Germline V lookup: CDR1 SGHDT, CDR2 YYEEEE. The CDR3 sequence is 15 residues long. V lost 4 bases to trimming and J lost 6 bases; unmatched junction nucleotides: 8. The CDR3 sequence: CASSRLAGVGDTQYF. The CDR3 region has the DNA TGTGCCAGCAGCCGCCTAGCGGGAGTTGGGGATACGCAGTATTTT.

The V gene is TRBV6-5, the J gene TRBJ2-7; tentative D call: TRBD1 (6 bases). This CDR3 comprises 13 residues. V was clipped by 6 bases and J by 3 bases, with 12 bases between them. Per the germline V gene, CDR1 is MNHEY and CDR2 is SVGAGI. Here the CDR3 reads CASSTTGLYEQYF. The CDR3 coding sequence is TGTGCCAGCAGCACTACAGGGCTCTACGAGCAGTACTTC.

The V and J genes are TRBV19 and TRBJ1-5; D gene ambiguous. The CDR3 consists of 11 residues. CDR1 and CDR2 from the germline V gene are LNHDA and SQIVND (reference sequence). V gave up 4 bases and J gave up 11 bases, with 9 bases separating them. DNA of the CDR3: TGTGCCAGTAGTACCCTCGGGGCCCAGCATTTT. It is translated as CASSTLGAQHF.

The chain carries TRBV19 and TRBJ2-2, with D possibly being TRBD1 (5 bases). This CDR3 comprises 13 residues. Germline CDR1 is LNHDA and CDR2 is SQIVND (reference sequence). The CDR3 is CASGQGITGELFF. For the CDR3, the DNA is TGTGCAAGTGGGCAGGGAATTACCGGGGAGCTGTTTTTT.

The chain uses TRBV4-1 and TRBJ2-7; D is undetermined. V lost 0 bases and J lost 4, with 13 bases in between. Germline V lookup: CDR1 MGHRA, CDR2 YSYEKL. The CDR3 loop spans 15 amino acids. CDR3 sequence (DNA): TGCGCCAGCAGCCAAGATTTCTCTGATCCATACGAGCAGTACTTC. Residues: CASSQDFSDPYEQYF.

As concerns this clone: Since the CDR3 does not end with the conserved phenylalanine or tryptophan, this likely comes from a read error. The limits of the CDR3 on the DNA are not certain, so only TCRdb's listed CDR3 is given. The chain is built from TRBV11-2 and TRBJ1-5; the table's D call, TRBD1, was not checked against the DNA. The CDR3 contains 9 residues when both ends are counted. Per germline, CDR1 SGHAT and CDR2 FQNNGV. CDR3 protein: CASSNSGVK.

V usage is TRBV9 and J usage is TRBJ2-5; 12 bases match TRBD2. The J segment lost 4 bases and the V segment lost 4 bases, leaving 5 bases of the junction unmatched. Germline CDR1 SGDLS, CDR2 YYNGEE. The CDR3 loop spans 15 amino acids. The DNA for the CDR3 is TGTGCCAGCAGCCTTACTAGCGGGAGGAGAGAGACCCAGTACTTC. Protein product: CASSLTSGRRETQYF.

The J gene is TRBJ2-5, the V gene TRBV6-5; 10 nucleotides line up with TRBD2. V was pared by 6 bases and J by 0 bases, with 4 bases of the junction left unmatched. CDR1 MNHEY and CDR2 SVGAGI come from the germline V gene. CDR3 length: 15 residues. The DNA of the CDR3 is TGTGCCAGCAGCGTTGGACTAGCGGACCAAGAGACCCAGTACTTC. Its translation: CASSVGLADQETQYF.

The V gene is TRBV28, the J gene TRBJ2-1; D is uncertain. The V end lost 2 bases, the J end lost 0 bases, and 8 bases lay between the germline ends. The germline V gene has CDR1 MDHEN and CDR2 SYDVKM. The CDR3 has 15 amino acids. The CDR3: CASSLARSSYNEQFF. In nucleotides, the CDR3 is TGTGCCAGCAGTTTAGCTAGGAGCTCCTACAATGAGCAGTTCTTC.

The chain employs TRBV6-5 and TRBJ1-3; D is possibly TRBD1 (6 bases). V lost 0 bases and J 3 bases, leaving 12 bases between the germline ends. CDR3 length: 16 amino acids. Germline V gene sequence: CDR1 MNHEY, CDR2 SVGAGI. The CDR3 here is CASSYSTGADGNTIYF. The CDR3 DNA is TGTGCCAGCAGTTACTCAACGGGGGCGGATGGAAACACCATATATTTT.

CDR3 sequence reads: CASSLFLATKYF. In DNA, the CDR3 is TGTGCCAGCAGCTTGTTTTTAGCCACCAAGTACTTC. The chain has TRBV5-6 and TRBJ2-4; D is ambiguous. The CDR3 spans 12 residues. Germline V gene sequence: CDR1 SGHDT, CDR2 YYEEEE. Deletions cut 1 base from V and 14 bases from J, with 13 bases between.

The genes are TRBV5-1 and TRBJ1-3; 8 positions match TRBD1. V shed 0 bases and J 3 bases; nucleotides not matched to a gene: 2. The CDR3 has 15 amino acids. Per germline, CDR1 SGHRS and CDR2 YFSETQ. In nucleotides, the CDR3 is TGCGCCAGCAGCTTGGCGACAGGGGATGGAAACACCATATATTTT. Translating it yields CASSLATGDGNTIYF.

V and J are TRBV19 and TRBJ2-1; unclear D gene. V lost 7 bases and J 8 bases, leaving 15 bases between the germline ends. CDR3 size: 13 residues. The germline gives CDR1 LNHDA, CDR2 SQIVND (reference sequence). The CDR3 is CASIGVETHEQFF. In DNA, the CDR3 is TGTGCCAGTATCGGAGTAGAAACGCATGAGCAGTTCTTC. Complete variable domain (other parts from reference TRBV19 and TRBJ2-1): DGGITQSPKYLFRKEGQNVTLSCEQNLNHDAMYWYRQDPGQGLRLIYYSQIVNDFQKGDIAEGYSVSREKKESFPLTVTSAQKNPTAFYLCASIGVETHEQFFGPGTRLTVL.

The chain carries TRBV9 and TRBJ1-2, with a weak D call TRBD1 (5 bases). The germline CDR1 and CDR2 sequences are SGDLS and YYNGEE. Trimming cost V 3 bases and J 4 bases, with 16 bases left between them. The CDR3 has 15 residues. The CDR3 reads CASSARPSGTYGYTF. DNA of the CDR3: TGTGCCAGCAGCGCCCGGCCCTCCGGGACCTATGGCTACACCTTC.

J is TRBJ1-4 and V is TRBV15, with a tentative D call TRBD1 (5 bases). CDR1 is LNHNV and CDR2 is YYDKDF in the germline V gene (reference sequence). The CDR3 runs to 16 residues. The germline V and J ends were trimmed by 0 bases and 5 bases, with 13 bases remaining between them. The CDR3 DNA reads as TGTGCCACCAGCAGAGATTTAACAGGTCCCAATGAAAAACTGTTTTTT. It encodes CATSRDLTGPNEKLFF.

The rearrangement uses TRBV19 and TRBJ1-3, with 10 bases identical to TRBD1. The CDR3 is made up of 18 amino acids. The V gene's germline CDR1 is LNHDA and CDR2 SQIVND (reference sequence). Trimming at V came to 0 bases and at J to 7 bases, leaving 12 bases not matched to a gene. The CDR3 nucleotides are TGTGCCAGTAGTATAGAGGGACAGGGGCTCATCGGACGGAACACCATATATTTT. This sequence encodes CASSIEGQGLIGRNTIYF.